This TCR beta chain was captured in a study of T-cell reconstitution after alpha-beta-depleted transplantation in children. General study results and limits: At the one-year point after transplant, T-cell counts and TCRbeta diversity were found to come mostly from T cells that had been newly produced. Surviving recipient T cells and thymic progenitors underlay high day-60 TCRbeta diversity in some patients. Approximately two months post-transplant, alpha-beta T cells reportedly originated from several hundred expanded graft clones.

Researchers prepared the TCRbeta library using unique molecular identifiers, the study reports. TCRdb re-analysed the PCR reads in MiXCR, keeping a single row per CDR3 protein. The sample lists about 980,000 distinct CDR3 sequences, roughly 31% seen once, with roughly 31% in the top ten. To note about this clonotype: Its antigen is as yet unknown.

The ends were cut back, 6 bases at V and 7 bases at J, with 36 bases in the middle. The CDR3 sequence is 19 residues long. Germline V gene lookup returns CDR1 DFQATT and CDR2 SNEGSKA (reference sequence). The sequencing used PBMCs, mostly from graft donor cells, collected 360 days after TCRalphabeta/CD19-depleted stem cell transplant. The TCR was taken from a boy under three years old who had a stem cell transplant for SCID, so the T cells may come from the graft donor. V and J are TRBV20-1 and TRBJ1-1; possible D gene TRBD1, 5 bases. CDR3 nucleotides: TGCAGTGCAACGTTCCCGGGGTCCTATGGCCAACGGGGGTACGGTGAAGCTTTCTTT. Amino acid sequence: CSATFPGSYGQRGYGEAFF.